This entry is about one T cell receptor beta chain. The antigen is not known. Conversion of TCR transcripts into cDNA relied on 5'RACE template switching, which added a universal primer site and UMIs. In TCRdb, the 5' RACE reads were re-called with MiXCR into one record per CDR3 protein. The repertoire includes hundreds of thousands of distinct CDR3 sequences, 7.5% to 9.5% of them detected once, and approximately 3.5% sits in the top ten. The record originates from a study of T cells after yellow fever vaccination. Study results and limitations: Among primary-vaccination clones, most reappeared after the booster, at almost 98% for CD4 and under 90% for CD8. Clonotype sharing between CD4 and CD8 compartments was small. Weaker overall, the secondary response nonetheless peaked faster (day 5 versus 15).

The CDR3 sequence is 17 residues long. Trimming took 0 bases from V and 0 from J; bases not matched to a gene: 5. CDR1 is MNHEY and CDR2 is SVGAGI in the germline V gene. The source was CD4+ T cells sorted from PBMCs, collected 5 days after the yellow fever booster vaccination. The clonotype comes from a man aged 18 to 29 who received the YFV17D yellow fever vaccine. The V and J genes are TRBV6-5 and TRBJ2-4; 7 positions agree with TRBD2. The CDR3 DNA reads as TGTGCCAGCAGTTACTCGGCGGGGGAGCTAGCCAAAAACATTCAGTACTTC. The encoded protein is CASSYSAGELAKNIQYF.